This TCR beta chain derives from a study of blood T cell repertoires in COVID-19. Study context: Acute and convalescent COVID-19 specimens originated in the United States, Italy and Spain.

V lost 6 bases to trimming and J lost 4 bases; unmatched junction nucleotides: 8. This CDR3 is built from 14 residues. Germline CDR1 LNHDA, CDR2 SQIVND (reference sequence). In the study's own analysis: Reference gene primer amplification gave estimated nucleated cell counts. Produced via immunoSEQ multiplex PCR; TCRdb's table is partial and in-frame only. From that table come the V and J calls and clone size; the DNA was used to work out D and trimming. The data show around 160,000 clones, about 81% seen once. The specimen was peripheral blood. The V call is TRBV19, the J call TRBJ1-1, with 7 nucleotides matching TRBD1. This clonotype was obtained from a human donor in a cohort sampled during active COVID-19. In nucleotides, the CDR3 is TGTGCCAGTAGAACCCACAGGGGAACCACTGAAGCTTTCTTT. Amino acids: CASRTHRGTTEAFF.